What follows describes a single T cell receptor (beta chain). Its target antigen remains unknown. No qualities accompany the bases; no much larger clone lies one base away. The record originates from a study of STAT3 mutations in large granular lymphocyte leukemia (dated by TCRdb to about 2019). Turning to the overall study: In roughly half of the longitudinally sequenced T-LGLL patients, canonical activating STAT3 mutations were detected. From an initial cohort of 200 or so LGL patients, eighteen representative T-LGLL cases were chosen for longitudinal sequencing of TCRbeta and STAT3. On average, sequencing was done at 3.5 to 4 time points per patient, with the number of samplings ranging from 2 to 8. Over half of the T-LGLL patients were given one or more immunosuppressive therapy regimens, and around two fifths of the treated patients had a hematologic response. A couple of patients with natural killer LGL leukemia were also sequenced longitudinally as controls within the study. To reconstruct clonal hierarchy and dynamics, serial deep sequencing of TCRbeta CDR3 and STAT3 was performed in patients with T-cell large granular lymphocyte leukemia.

The same DNA, extracted from blood mononuclear cells, served for both TCR sequencing and STAT3 sequencing. Findings and caveats that apply to the study as a whole: Dominant TCR clone burden was found to exceed STAT3 mutant burden in several patients, suggesting that STAT3 mutation arose secondarily within a pre-expanded clone. Because no samples were available when a clone first appeared, clonal expansion was inferred from samplings taken at other points. At least one immunodominant TCRbeta clonotype was present in every T-LGLL patient, and multiple immunodominant subclonotypes appeared in about half of the T-LGLL patients. Persisting codominant clonotypes in some patients meant a small but highly pathogenic clone may have been missed. Variable intervals between samplings and differing treatment regimens complicated linking therapy response to changes in TCR clonal burden. TCR clonotype switching after therapy was observed in about 35% of the 18 patients, and all newly emerging clones were found to be STAT3 wild type.

Trimming costs V 8 bases and J 0 bases, and their ends lie 23 bases apart. Inclusive of the bounding cysteine and phenylalanine, the CDR3 is 17 residues long. Of the read, only the CDR3 DNA is kept; its 51 bases are in frame from base 1. In the germline V gene, CDR1 corresponds to SGHVS and CDR2 to FQNEAQ. TCRbeta libraries were sequenced on an Illumina MiSeq, and an average of roughly 41,000 productive templates per sample was obtained. TCRbeta CDR3 libraries were generated with the immunoSEQ assay using multiplex PCR amplification. Per the original workflow: Repertoire diversity was calculated as previously defined, with values near 0 taken to indicate extremely monoclonal samples. The table comes from immuneACCESS by way of TCRdb, which keeps in-frame sequences with V and J called. Part of the clones is missing from these tables; in studies checked, under half for an unresolved V gene and the rest for unknown reasons. The V and J calls and clone size are taken from that table; D and trimming were inferred from the DNA. Within this sample are 30,000 to 45,000 clones, with 70% to 90% of them counted one time only. The top ten clones comprise around 0.44% of the sample.

Material: PBMCs. This sequence originates from a human donor with T large granular lymphocyte leukemia. Some clones in this sample may be carry-over from other donors' samples. The chain is encoded by TRBV7-8 joined to TRBJ2-7; the D gene is possibly TRBD1 or TRBD2, with 6 bases matching each. The CDR3 reads as follows: CASSHRPIGGASYEQYF. The nucleotide sequence reads as follows: TGTGCCAGCTCCCACCGGCCTATCGGGGGCGCCTCCTACGAGCAGTACTTC.